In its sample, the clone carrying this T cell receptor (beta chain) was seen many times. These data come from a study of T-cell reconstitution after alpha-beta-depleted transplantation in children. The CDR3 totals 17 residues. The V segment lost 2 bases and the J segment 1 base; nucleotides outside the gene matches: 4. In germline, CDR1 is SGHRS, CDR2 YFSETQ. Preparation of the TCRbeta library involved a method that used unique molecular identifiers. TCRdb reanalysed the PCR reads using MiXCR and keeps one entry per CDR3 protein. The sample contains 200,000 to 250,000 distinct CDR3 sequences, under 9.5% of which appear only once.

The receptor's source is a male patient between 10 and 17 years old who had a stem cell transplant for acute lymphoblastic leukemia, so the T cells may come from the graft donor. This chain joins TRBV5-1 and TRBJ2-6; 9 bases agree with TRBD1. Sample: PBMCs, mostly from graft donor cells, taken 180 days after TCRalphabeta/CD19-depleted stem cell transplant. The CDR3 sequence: CASSFPTGGSGANVLTF. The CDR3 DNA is TGCGCCAGCAGCTTTCCGACAGGGGGGTCTGGGGCCAACGTCCTGACTTTC.